One sample yielded the 30 T cell receptor beta chains listed below, sequenced in a study of beta chain features in type 1 diabetes. The sequenced template was cDNA made from the entire isolated RNA. Only in-frame clones appear in the TCRdb table, and some are missing; sequencing was by immunoSEQ multiplex PCR. The table includes about 150,000 clones, nearly 50% detected once. Input material: Tregs from blood. The receptors derive from a man aged 18 to 35 in good health.

This chain links TRBV5-1 with TRBJ2-1; 9 nucleotides line up with TRBD2. J gave up 8 bases and V 5 bases, and 14 bases lay outside the gene matches. The CDR3 runs 16 residues. Germline lookup yields CDR1 SGHRS and CDR2 YFSETQ. The CDR3 sequence: CASRLWGTSRGDEQFF. In DNA form, the CDR3 reads TGCGCCAGCAGGTTGTGGGGGACTAGCCGAGGGGATGAGCAGTTCTTC.

The CDR3 coding sequence is TGTGCCAGCAGTTTACAGGGCTTTCCATGGACTGAAGCTTTCTTT. This codes for CASSLQGFPWTEAFF. This chain uses TRBV27 with TRBJ1-1; possible D gene TRBD1, 5 bases. CDR3 length: 15 amino acids. The V gene lost 2 bases and the J gene lost 5 bases, with 15 bases spanning the gap. From germline, CDR1 is MNHEY and CDR2 SMNVEV (reference sequence).

This clone was picked up a small number of times. This chain joins TRBV6-1 and TRBJ1-1, with D uncertain. CDR1 is MNHNS and CDR2 is SASEGT in the germline V gene. The CDR3 totals 13 residues. V lost 5 bases and J lost 4, with 11 bases in between. Here the CDR3 reads CASSSLGSTEAFF. The CDR3 DNA sequence: TGTGCCAGCAGTTCTCTAGGAAGCACTGAAGCTTTCTTT.

This clone was observed a few times. The chain recombines TRBV28 with TRBJ2-7, with 8 bases identical to TRBD1. The CDR3 is 14 amino acids. J was trimmed by 8 bases and V by 8 bases; bases with no gene match: 14. Germline CDR1 MDHEN, CDR2 SYDVKM. CDR3 sequence reads: CASSKTQGALKQYF. The CDR3 DNA reads as TGTGCCAGCTCCAAAACCCAGGGGGCGCTTAAGCAGTACTTC.

The rearrangement links TRBV11-1 to TRBJ2-5; 11 bases are shared with TRBD2. Trimming cost V 0 bases and J 3 bases; bases outside gene matches: 3. This CDR3 has 16 residues. Germline loops: CDR1 SGHAT, CDR2 FQDESV (reference sequence). DNA of the CDR3: TGTGCCAGCAGCTTAGCGGAACTAGCGGGGGAAGAGACCCAGTACTTC. Protein: CASSLAELAGEETQYF.

This sequence joins TRBV7-8 and TRBJ2-1; D may be TRBD2 (5 bases). CDR1 and CDR2 from the germline V gene are SGHVS and FQNEAQ. CDR3 length: 11 residues. Trimming removed 1 base from V and 16 bases from J, with 11 bases in between. CDR3 nucleotides: TGTGCCAGCAGCTTAGAAGGACTCATCTTCTTC. Its protein is CASSLEGLIFF.

This clone was seen a handful of times. The rearrangement links TRBV2 to TRBJ2-5; 8 positions agree with TRBD1. Germline CDR1 is SNHLY and CDR2 is FYNNEI. V shed 6 bases and J 3 bases; nucleotides not matched to a gene: 3. This CDR3 spans 13 amino acids. In nucleotides, the CDR3 is TGTGCCAGCAGGCCAGGGGGCAAAGAGACCCAGTACTTC. Amino acids: CASRPGGKETQYF.

The chain uses TRBV7-2 and TRBJ2-7; 11 bases agree with TRBD1. The CDR3 is 14 amino acids. Germline CDR1 is SGHTA and CDR2 is FQGNSA. Germline trimming cut 3 bases from V and 3 bases from J; bases unmatched to any gene: 1. CDR3 loop: CASSLGQGVYEQYF. The CDR3 nucleotides read TGTGCCAGCAGCTTGGGACAGGGGGTCTACGAGCAGTACTTC.

V is TRBV9 and J is TRBJ2-1; 8 bases align to TRBD2. V lost 2 bases, J lost 1 base, and 5 bases stayed unmatched. The germline gives CDR1 SGDLS, CDR2 YYNGEE. This CDR3 is 16 amino acids long. CDR3 sequence reads: CASSVYGRVSYNEQFF. For the CDR3, the DNA is TGTGCCAGCAGCGTGTACGGGAGGGTTTCCTACAATGAGCAGTTCTTC.

V is TRBV28 and J is TRBJ1-5, with 7 nucleotides matching TRBD1. Losses at the gene ends were 5 bases for V and 6 bases for J; bases not matched to a gene: 7. There are 14 residues in the CDR3. Per germline, CDR1 MDHEN and CDR2 SYDVKM. CDR3 DNA sequence: TGTGCCAGCAGTGCGGGACAGCAAGTTCAGCCCCAGCATTTT. Protein: CASSAGQQVQPQHF.

This chain joins TRBV10-3 and TRBJ2-7; TRBD2 might be the D (5 bases). The CDR3 extends over 13 amino acids. V lost 11 bases to trimming and J lost 4 bases, with 18 bases between them. Germline lookup yields CDR1 ENHRY and CDR2 SYGVKD. CDR3 in amino acids: CASLAGVEYEQYF. Here the CDR3 DNA reads TGTGCCTCCCTTGCGGGCGTAGAGTACGAGCAGTACTTC.

In its sample, this clone was seen a few times. The V call is TRBV11-2, the J call TRBJ2-7; the D gene is possibly TRBD1 (6 bases). The CDR3 covers 15 residues. Trimming cost V 5 bases and J 2 bases, with 16 bases left between them. Germline loops: CDR1 SGHAT, CDR2 FQNNGV. The CDR3, as DNA: TGTGCCAGCAGCCTCCACAGGGTCCGAACCTACGAGCAGTACTTC. Amino acid sequence: CASSLHRVRTYEQYF.

This clone showed up just a few times. The gene calls are TRBV6-1 and TRBJ2-3, with D hard to call. The V end lost 6 bases, the J end lost 1 base, and 8 bases lay between the germline ends. CDR3 size: 13 residues. The germline gives CDR1 MNHNS, CDR2 SASEGT. The CDR3 coding sequence is TGTGCCAGCAGGGAGCGAGGCACAGATACGCAGTATTTT. It yields the protein CASRERGTDTQYF.

The chain links TRBV4-2 to TRBJ2-7; 11 nucleotides agree with TRBD2. CDR3 length: 18 amino acids. Unmatched junction bases numbered 12, after V lost 1 base and J lost 4 bases. The germline CDR1 and CDR2 sequences are LGHNA and YNFKEQ. The CDR3 coding sequence is TGTGCCAGCAGCCAAGCTGTGGCTAGCGGGGGGCCCATTTACGAGCAGTACTTC. Translated: CASSQAVASGGPIYEQYF.

This clone was seen only a few times. The chain combines TRBV6-6 with TRBJ1-2; TRBD1 is a possible D gene (5 bases). Trimming cost V 7 bases and J 5 bases, with 11 bases left between them. Germline CDR1 is MNHNY and CDR2 is SVGAGI (reference sequence). The CDR3 covers 12 residues. CDR3: CASIDSLYGYTF. The CDR3 bases are TGTGCCAGCATTGACAGCCTATATGGCTACACCTTC.

A remark on this clone: Relative to the germline gene, one junction end is altered; a read error may explain this. This rearrangement joins TRBV2 to TRBJ1-2; the D gene is possibly TRBD1 (5 bases). Germline assignment: CDR1 SNHLY and CDR2 FYNNEI. The CDR3 has 14 residues. CDR3 DNA sequence: TGTACCAGCCATGACCTACAGGTATTATATGGCTACACCTTC. Its protein product is CTSHDLQVLYGYTF.

The genes are TRBV2 and TRBJ2-6, with D perhaps matching TRBD2 (6 bases). The length of the CDR3 is 17 residues. V was trimmed by 4 bases and J by 1 base, leaving 14 bases between them. From germline, CDR1 is SNHLY and CDR2 FYNNEI. CDR3 nucleotides: TGTGCCAGCAGTGCTTCGGTAGGGACTTCTGGGGCCAACGTCCTGACTTTC. It specifies CASSASVGTSGANVLTF.

By share of the sample, this clone is medium-sized. The gene calls are TRBV7-9 and TRBJ1-4, with TRBD1 matching over 9 bases. The CDR3 extends over 15 amino acids. Per the germline V gene, CDR1 is SEHNR and CDR2 is FQNEAQ (reference sequence). The junction had 9 bases not matched to a gene; V was cut back by 5 bases and J by 8 bases. The CDR3 here is CASSRPDRGSEKLFF. The CDR3, as DNA: TGTGCCAGCAGCCGTCCGGACAGGGGAAGCGAAAAACTGTTTTTT.

The chain recombines TRBV7-9 with TRBJ2-2; D may be TRBD1 (5 bases). Trimming removed 0 bases from V and 3 bases from J, with 5 bases in between. The germline V gene encodes CDR1 SEHNR and CDR2 FQNEAQ (reference sequence). The CDR3 is made up of 14 amino acids. CDR3 DNA: TGTGCCAGCAGCTTAGCGGGGCACACCGGGGAGCTGTTTTTT. This sequence encodes CASSLAGHTGELFF. Looking up the rest from reference TRBV7-9 and TRBJ2-2 gives the full variable domain: DTGVSQNPRHKITKRGQNVTFRCDPISEHNRLYWYRQTLGQGPEFLTYFQNEAQLEKSRLLSDRFSAERPKGSFSTLEIQRTEQGDSAMYLCASSLAGHTGELFFGEGSRLTVL.

This chain joins TRBV30 and TRBJ2-7; the D gene is possibly TRBD1 (6 bases). This CDR3 is 15 amino acids long. The V gene lost 3 bases and the J gene lost 0 bases, with 15 bases spanning the gap. Germline V gives CDR1 GTSNPN, CDR2 SVGIG (reference sequence). The CDR3 nucleotides read TGTGCCTGGAGCCCCAAGGACAGATTCTCCTACGAGCAGTACTTC. Protein sequence: CAWSPKDRFSYEQYF. Using reference TRBV30 and TRBJ2-7 for the parts outside the CDR3, the full variable domain is SQTIHQWPATLVQPVGSPLSLECTVEGTSNPNLYWYRQAAGRGLQLLFYSVGIGQISSEVPQNLSASRPQDRQFILSSKKLLLSDSGFYLCAWSPKDRFSYEQYFGPGTRLTVT.

The rearrangement joins TRBV5-4 to TRBJ1-1; weak D call: TRBD1 (5 bases). V was shortened by 6 bases and J by 9 bases, with 18 bases between the two germline ends. The CDR3 totals 13 residues. Looked up from germline, CDR1 is SGHNT and CDR2 is YYREEE (reference sequence). The CDR3 loop is CASKTPEQGKAFF. CDR3 bases: TGTGCCAGCAAAACGCCGGAGCAGGGTAAAGCTTTCTTT. The full variable domain, completed using reference TRBV5-4 and TRBJ1-1, is ETGVTQSPTHLIKTRGQQVTLRCSSQSGHNTVSWYQQALGQGPQFIFQYYREEENGRGNFPPRFSGLQFPNYSSELNVNALELDDSALYLCASKTPEQGKAFFGQGTRLTVV.

The rearrangement joins TRBV7-9 to TRBJ1-2, with 7 positions matching TRBD1. There are 14 residues in the CDR3. V trimming: 4 bases; J trimming: 4 bases; junction bases outside the gene matches: 6. Germline loops: CDR1 SEHNR, CDR2 FQNEAQ (reference sequence). The chain's CDR3 is CASSSRDRLYGYTF. The CDR3 region has the DNA TGTGCCAGCAGCTCCCGGGACAGACTCTATGGCTACACCTTC.

The chain links TRBV10-3 to TRBJ1-1; 7 positions match TRBD1. Germline values: CDR1 ENHRY, CDR2 SYGVKD. V gave up 8 bases and J gave up 1 base; unmatched junction bases: 7. CDR3 length equals 14 residues. The CDR3 spells CAIGQTGRNTEAFF. CDR3 nucleotides: TGTGCCATCGGCCAGACAGGGCGGAACACTGAAGCTTTCTTT.

The CDR3 nucleotides are TGTGCCTGGAGTCGGGACAGATCCGGCTACACCTTC. Amino acid sequence: CAWSRDRSGYTF. The chain combines TRBV30 with TRBJ1-2, with 7 bases identical to TRBD1. V was pared by 2 bases and J by 8 bases, with 5 bases of the junction left unmatched. Germline values: CDR1 GTSNPN, CDR2 SVGIG (reference sequence). The CDR3 is 12 amino acids.

This clone has only a few counts. Other DNA sequences from this sample encode an identical CDR3 as well. The chain carries TRBV7-9 and TRBJ2-7, with D tentatively TRBD1 (6 bases). CDR3 length: 12 amino acids. Germline CDR1 SEHNR, CDR2 FQNEAQ (reference sequence). Between the trimmed V and J ends, which lost 6 bases and 2 bases, there was a span of 8 bases. CDR3 residues: CASSRDTYEQYF. The CDR3, as DNA: TGTGCCAGCAGTCGGGACACCTACGAGCAGTACTTC.

This clone was seen more than once but under ten times. This chain connects TRBV29-1 to TRBJ2-1, with TRBD1 matching over 7 bases. There are 10 residues in the CDR3. Germline loops: CDR1 SQVTM, CDR2 ANQGSEA. With V trimmed by 6 bases and J by 12 bases, 5 bases remained unmatched. The CDR3 DNA reads as TGCAGCGTATTCCGGGACAGGCAGTTCTTC. Protein product: CSVFRDRQFF.

The CDR3 sequence is CASSLSGGAGAYGYTF. CDR3 in DNA: TGCGCCAGCAGCTTGAGCGGGGGCGCCGGAGCCTATGGCTACACCTTC. The rearrangement joins TRBV5-1 to TRBJ1-2, with D maybe TRBD1 (6 bases). Trimming removed 1 base from V and 4 bases from J, with 17 bases in between. CDR3 length equals 16 residues. Germline V gene lookup returns CDR1 SGHRS and CDR2 YFSETQ.

The chain links TRBV29-1 to TRBJ1-1; perhaps TRBD1 as D (6 bases). Deletions cut 2 bases from V and 5 bases from J, with 21 bases between. The CDR3 consists of 16 residues. Per germline, CDR1 SQVTM and CDR2 ANQGSEA. Here the CDR3 DNA reads TGCAGCGTTGAATGGCCCCTCGGGGGGCGGAGGACTGAAGCTTTCTTT. It is translated as CSVEWPLGGRRTEAFF.

V and J are TRBV7-9 and TRBJ1-6, with D uncertain. V lost 2 bases to trimming and J lost 8 bases, with 13 bases between them. The length of the CDR3 is 15 residues. In germline, CDR1 is SEHNR, CDR2 FQNEAQ (reference sequence). The CDR3 reads CASSLRLAGYSPLHF. DNA for the CDR3: TGTGCCAGCAGCTTAAGGCTGGCAGGTTATTCACCCCTCCACTTT.

The J gene is TRBJ2-7, the V gene TRBV9; 8 bases agree with TRBD2. Germline CDR1 is SGDLS and CDR2 is YYNGEE. This CDR3 region has 12 residues. V dropped 3 bases and J dropped 7; count of bases not matched to a gene: 3. This chain's CDR3 is CASSGPGGEQYF. For the CDR3, the DNA is TGTGCCAGCAGCGGCCCGGGGGGGGAGCAGTACTTC. The entire variable domain, with the rest obtained from reference TRBV9 and TRBJ2-7, is as follows: DSGVTQTPKHLITATGQRVTLRCSPRSGDLSVYWYQQSLDQGLQFLIQYYNGEERAKGNILERFSAQQFPDLHSELNLSSLELGDSALYFCASSGPGGEQYFGPGTRLTVT.